The 17 T cell receptor beta chains presented below share a single source sample, sequenced in a study of T cells after yellow fever vaccination. TCRdb used MiXCR to reprocess the 5' RACE reads, holding one entry per CDR3 protein. The table records approximately 150,000 distinct CDR3 sequences, around 7.7% of them present only once. The sample consisted of CD4+ T cells sorted from PBMCs, taken 5 days after the yellow fever booster vaccination. Receptors originate from a man younger than 40 who received the YFV17D yellow fever vaccine.

This clonotype was recorded many times. The J gene is TRBJ2-1, the V gene TRBV7-7; possible D gene TRBD1, 6 bases. Germline CDR1 reads SSHAT; CDR2 reads FNYEAQ (reference sequence). The CDR3 sequence is 13 residues long. V was shortened by 1 base and J by 13 bases, with 14 bases between the two germline ends. The CDR3 DNA reads as TGTGCCAGCAGCTTAGATTTTTCGGGACAACAGTTCTTC. The encoded protein is CASSLDFSGQQFF.

This clonotype showed up many times. The chain has TRBV5-6 and TRBJ2-3; D may be TRBD1 or TRBD2 (5 bases each). The germline V gene encodes CDR1 SGHDT and CDR2 YYEEEE. There are 14 residues in the CDR3. The V gene lost 4 bases and the J gene lost 0 bases, with 9 bases spanning the gap. The CDR3, as DNA: TGTGCCAGCAGCACTAGACAGAGCACAGATACGCAGTATTTT. This translates into CASSTRQSTDTQYF.

V and J are TRBV6-1 and TRBJ1-2; D is uncertain. CDR3 length: 14 residues. Germline CDR1 and CDR2: MNHNS and SASEGT. V was clipped by 8 bases and J by 0 bases, with 13 bases between them. CDR3 residues: CASSRDGANYGYTF. As DNA, the CDR3 is TGTGCCAGCTCCCGAGACGGAGCTAACTATGGCTACACCTTC.

This clonotype was recorded at least ten times. The chain uses TRBV28 and TRBJ2-7; TRBD1 matches 8 bases. The CDR3 totals 15 residues. V was pared by 7 bases and J by 4 bases, with 12 bases of the junction left unmatched. Germline V gene data show CDR1 as MDHEN and CDR2 as SYDVKM. CDR3 sequence (DNA): TGTGCCAGCACCAAGGCCGGGACAGGCGCGTACGAGCAGTACTTC. It yields the protein CASTKAGTGAYEQYF.

This clonotype was seen ten or more times. The chain couples TRBV28 to TRBJ2-5; D could derive from TRBD1 or TRBD2 (5 bases each). This CDR3 is 13 amino acids long. With 5 bases removed from V and 5 bases from J, the gap between germline ends came to 12 bases. The V gene's germline CDR1 is MDHEN and CDR2 SYDVKM. The CDR3 DNA is TGTGCCAGCAGTATGGGGGTACTCGAGACCCAGTACTTC. Protein: CASSMGVLETQYF.

This clonotype was observed many times. V is TRBV20-1 and J is TRBJ1-5; TRBD1 might be the D (5 bases). The germline V and J ends were trimmed by 5 bases and 5 bases, with 13 bases remaining between them. CDR3 length: 13 residues. Per germline, CDR1 DFQATT and CDR2 SNEGSKA (reference sequence). In DNA form, the CDR3 reads TGCAGTGCTCACCCTGGGGGGGATCAGCCCCAGCATTTT. The encoded protein is CSAHPGGDQPQHF.

The sample holds many counts of this clonotype. This sequence joins TRBV3-1 and TRBJ2-7; tentatively, D is TRBD2 (5 bases). V lost 5 bases and J 7 bases, leaving 18 bases between the germline ends. Germline values: CDR1 LGHDT, CDR2 YNNKEL (reference sequence). This CDR3 has 14 residues. CDR3 protein: CASSTSSTPGEQYF. The CDR3 DNA is TGTGCCAGCAGCACCAGCTCTACCCCGGGGGAGCAGTACTTC.

On this clonotype: This may arise from a read error, as a much more abundant clone is one base away. CDR3 nucleotides: TGTGCCAGCAGTTTAGGGACTAGCGGGATTTTCGTGCAGTACTTC. This sequence encodes CASSLGTSGIFVQYF. This chain uses TRBV28 with TRBJ2-7; TRBD2 matches at 13 bases. CDR1 and CDR2 (germline): MDHEN, SYDVKM. The CDR3 loop spans 15 amino acids. J gave up 9 bases and V 2 bases, and 7 bases lay outside the gene matches.

This clonotype was seen a few times. The chain links TRBV7-9 to TRBJ1-5, with D tentatively TRBD1 (5 bases). There are 12 residues in the CDR3. The germline V and J ends were trimmed by 4 bases and 5 bases, with 6 bases remaining between them. The germline gives CDR1 SEHNR, CDR2 FQNEAQ (reference sequence). Here the CDR3 DNA reads TGTGCCAGCAGCTGGGGCGATCAGCCCCAGCATTTT. This encodes CASSWGDQPQHF.

This clonotype was counted ten times or more. J is TRBJ2-3 and V is TRBV5-1, with 7 bases identical to TRBD1. This CDR3 is 18 amino acids long. Germline CDR1 SGHRS, CDR2 YFSETQ. The trim removed 1 base at V and 3 bases at J, leaving 14 bases unmatched. CDR3 in amino acids: CASSLTKTTGAPTDTQYF. DNA for the CDR3: TGCGCCAGCAGCTTGACGAAGACTACAGGGGCACCGACAGATACGCAGTATTTT. Filled out from reference TRBV5-1 and TRBJ2-3, the complete variable domain reads KAGVTQTPRYLIKTRGQQVTLSCSPISGHRSVSWYQQTPGQGLQFLFEYFSETQRNKGNFPGRFSGRQFSNSRSEMNVSTLELGDSALYLCASSLTKTTGAPTDTQYFGPGTRLTVL.

As concerns this clonotype: Given a much more abundant clone one base away, this may be a read error. This chain joins TRBV6-5 and TRBJ2-1, with 9 bases identical to TRBD2. Germline loops: CDR1 MNHEY, CDR2 SVGAGI. The CDR3 loop spans 22 amino acids. CDR3 sequence reads: CANSHPGGRGRAVVSSYNEQFF. The CDR3 DNA is TGTGCCAACAGTCACCCCGGGGGGCGCGGGAGGGCCGTTGTATCCTCCTACAATGAGCAGTTCTTC.

This clonotype was counted between two and nine times. The V gene is TRBV20-1, the J gene TRBJ2-7; D is unresolved. The CDR3 has 14 amino acids. The germline V and J ends were trimmed by 6 bases and 4 bases, with 19 bases remaining between them. Germline V CDR1 and CDR2: DFQATT, SNEGSKA (reference sequence). CDR3 protein: CSARPSRERYEQYF. The CDR3 DNA sequence: TGCAGTGCCCGGCCTAGTAGGGAAAGGTACGAGCAGTACTTC.

This clonotype was observed many times. The genes are TRBV10-3 and TRBJ2-7; the match to TRBD2 covers 14 bases. CDR3 length: 15 residues. Per germline, CDR1 ENHRY and CDR2 SYGVKD. V shed 8 bases and J 3 bases; nucleotides not matched to a gene: 6. In DNA, the CDR3 is TGTGCCATCCGGACAGGGACTAGCGGGAGCTACGAGCAGTACTTC. This gives the protein CAIRTGTSGSYEQYF.

At least ten counts were recorded for this clonotype. V is TRBV5-1 and J is TRBJ2-2, with TRBD1 identical over 7 bases. CDR1 is SGHRS and CDR2 is YFSETQ in the germline V gene. Losses at the gene ends were 4 bases for V and 0 bases for J; bases not matched to a gene: 6. The CDR3 contains 16 residues. In DNA, the CDR3 is TGCGCCAGCAGCGTATCCGGGACAGCGAACACCGGGGAGCTGTTTTTT. Protein product: CASSVSGTANTGELFF.

This clonotype has only a few counts. This chain connects TRBV29-1 to TRBJ1-2; no reliable D call. Germline CDR1 and CDR2: SQVTM and ANQGSEA. The CDR3 extends over 12 amino acids. Trimming removed 4 bases from V and 1 base from J, with 7 bases in between. CDR3 DNA sequence: TGCAGCGTTGTCGACGGTAACTATGGCTACACCTTC. Residues: CSVVDGNYGYTF.

This clonotype was seen a handful of times. V gene TRBV19 combines with J gene TRBJ1-5; 9 nucleotides match TRBD1. The CDR3 is 17 amino acids. Trimming took 11 bases from V and 0 from J; bases not matched to a gene: 14. The germline CDR1 and CDR2 sequences are LNHDA and SQIVND (reference sequence). The CDR3 sequence: CASTAGQGPYSNQPQHF. CDR3 DNA: TGTGCCTCGACGGCGGGACAGGGACCTTATAGCAATCAGCCCCAGCATTTT.

This clonotype was counted many times. The rearrangement uses TRBV6-5 and TRBJ2-1; 12 bases are shared with TRBD2. The germline CDR1 and CDR2 sequences are MNHEY and SVGAGI. The CDR3 contains 16 residues. The V gene end was trimmed by 4 bases and the J gene end by 3 bases; junction bases not matched to a gene: 4. CDR3 residues: CASSSRLAGVYNEQFF. In DNA, the CDR3 is TGTGCCAGCAGTTCCCGACTAGCGGGAGTCTACAATGAGCAGTTCTTC.